This TCR beta chain was obtained from a study of OX40 agonist ivuxolimab in advanced cancers. On the study more broadly: Patients received ivuxolimab, an intravenous treatment, every 2 weeks at 0.01 to 10 mg/kg.

The V end was cut by 2 bases, the J end by 0 bases, with 8 bases between. Looked up from germline, CDR1 is SGHRS and CDR2 is YFSETQ. The CDR3 consists of 15 residues. Measured with immunoSEQ multiplex PCR; TCRdb has only the in-frame clones, and not every one. The sample lists roughly 97,000 clones, about 90% occurring once. Here the sequenced sample was CD4+ or CD8+ T cells sorted from blood, taken in a trial of the OX40 agonist ivuxolimab. The V and J genes are TRBV5-1 and TRBJ1-4, with D maybe TRBD1 (6 bases). This TCR came from an adult with an advanced solid tumor such as melanoma, head and neck, liver or kidney cancer. This CDR3 reads CASSFRGPTNEKLFF. CDR3 nucleotide sequence: TGCGCCAGCAGCTTCCGGGGGCCAACTAATGAAAAACTGTTTTTT. Filled out from reference TRBV5-1 and TRBJ1-4, the complete variable domain reads KAGVTQTPRYLIKTRGQQVTLSCSPISGHRSVSWYQQTPGQGLQFLFEYFSETQRNKGNFPGRFSGRQFSNSRSEMNVSTLELGDSALYLCASSFRGPTNEKLFFGSGTQLSVL.